The T cell receptor (beta chain) described here comes from a study of OX40 agonist ivuxolimab in advanced cancers. Study findings and constraints: Dose levels from 0.1 to 3.0 mg/kg saw CD4+ and CD8+ blood T cells expand clonally by week 6. In a subset of nonresponders, normalized T-cell clonal expansion was also low.

Germline V gene data show CDR1 as SEHNR and CDR2 as FQNEAQ (reference sequence). Trimming removed 3 bases from V and 2 bases from J, with 5 bases in between. The CDR3 is 13 residues long. TCRdb's table, derived via immunoSEQ multiplex PCR, lists solely in-frame clones and lacks some. The sample consists of 75,000 to 100,000 clones, approximately 80% of them appearing once. Regarding this clone: Its antigen remains unidentified.

The starting material was CD4+ or CD8+ T cells sorted from blood, obtained in a trial of the OX40 agonist ivuxolimab. The V gene is TRBV7-9, the J gene TRBJ1-3; D remains unclear. The source is an adult with an advanced solid tumor such as melanoma, head and neck, liver or kidney cancer. CDR3 bases: TGTGCCAGCAGCTTCGGGGCTGGAAACACCATATATTTT. The encoded protein is CASSFGAGNTIYF.